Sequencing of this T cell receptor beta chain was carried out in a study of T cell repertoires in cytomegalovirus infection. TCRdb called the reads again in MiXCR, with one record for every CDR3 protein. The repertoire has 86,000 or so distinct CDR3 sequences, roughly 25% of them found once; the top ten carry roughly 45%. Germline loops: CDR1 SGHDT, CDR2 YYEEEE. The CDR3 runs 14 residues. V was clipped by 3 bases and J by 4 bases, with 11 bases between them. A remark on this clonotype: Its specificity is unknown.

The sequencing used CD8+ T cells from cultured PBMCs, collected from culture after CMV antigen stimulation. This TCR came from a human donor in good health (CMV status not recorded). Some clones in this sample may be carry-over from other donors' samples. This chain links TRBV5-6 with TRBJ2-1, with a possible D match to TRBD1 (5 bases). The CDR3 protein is CASSSGWAYNEQFF. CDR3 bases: TGTGCCAGCAGCTCAGGGTGGGCATACAATGAGCAGTTCTTC.